A single sample gave rise to the 29 T cell receptor beta chains below, sequenced in a study of beta chain features in type 1 diabetes. The authors reverse transcribed all of the isolated RNA, so sequencing captured expressed TCRB transcripts. Profiling relied on immunoSEQ multiplex PCR, and the TCRdb table lists in-frame clones only, not all of them. In the table there are roughly 290,000 clones, 8% of which are singletons. Sequencing was performed on central memory CD4+ T cells from blood. The receptors shown here come from a young woman in good health.

The V gene is TRBV9, the J gene TRBJ1-3; the D is unclear. This CDR3 has 15 residues. Looked up from germline, CDR1 is SGDLS and CDR2 is YYNGEE. V lost 3 bases, J lost 2 bases, and 12 bases lay in between. The CDR3 region is CASSAHEGTGNTIYF. CDR3 nucleotides: TGTGCCAGCAGCGCCCACGAAGGAACTGGAAACACCATATATTTT.

In this sample, this clone turned up a few times. V is TRBV19 and J is TRBJ2-5; tentatively, D is TRBD1 (6 bases). Trimming took off 2 bases at V and 5 bases at J, with 12 bases between the two ends. The CDR3 spans 14 residues. CDR1 LNHDA and CDR2 SQIVND come from the germline V gene (reference sequence). The CDR3 DNA is TGTGCCAGTAGTATAAACGCAGGGGTTGAGACCCAGTACTTC. This sequence encodes CASSINAGVETQYF.

This chain connects TRBV7-2 to TRBJ2-5, with D uncertain. The CDR3 is 15 amino acids. Looked up from germline, CDR1 is SGHTA and CDR2 is FQGNSA. With 0 bases removed from V and 4 bases from J, the gap between germline ends came to 12 bases. This CDR3 reads CASSLAAPVGETQYF. The CDR3 nucleotides are TGTGCCAGCAGCTTAGCCGCACCGGTGGGAGAGACCCAGTACTTC. Combining the CDR3 with reference TRBV7-2 and TRBJ2-5 gives the whole variable domain GAGVSQSPSNKVTEKGKDVELRCDPISGHTALYWYRQSLGQGLEFLIYFQGNSAPDKSGLPSDRFSAERTGGSVSTLTIQRTQQEDSAVYLCASSLAAPVGETQYFGPGTRLLVL.

There are many counts of this clone. V is TRBV7-2 and J is TRBJ1-5, with 7 nucleotides matching TRBD1. The V gene's germline CDR1 is SGHTA and CDR2 FQGNSA. After removal of 6 bases from V and 6 bases from J, the junction contained 5 bases not matched to a gene. The CDR3 loop spans 13 amino acids. CDR3 in DNA: TGTGCCAGCAGGACAGGGTGGGGTCAGCCCCAGCATTTT. Its translation is CASRTGWGQPQHF.

This clone turned up a few times. V is TRBV30 and J is TRBJ2-3; either TRBD1 or TRBD2 may fit D (6 bases each). The germline V gene encodes CDR1 GTSNPN and CDR2 SVGIG (reference sequence). The V end lost 0 bases, the J end lost 2 bases, and 9 bases lay between the germline ends. The CDR3 sequence is 14 residues long. In DNA, the CDR3 is TGTGCCTGGAGTGTGGGGGGCGTCACAGATACGCAGTATTTT. Protein sequence: CAWSVGGVTDTQYF.

This chain links TRBV5-6 with TRBJ2-2, with D perhaps matching TRBD1 (5 bases). Germline assignment: CDR1 SGHDT and CDR2 YYEEEE. V was trimmed by 4 bases and J by 4 bases, leaving 17 bases between them. The CDR3 extends over 16 amino acids. CDR3 nucleotide sequence: TGTGCCAGCAGCCCCGTGGCGGCCAGGGTCACCGGGGAGCTGTTTTTT. Translating it yields CASSPVAARVTGELFF. The full variable domain, completed using reference TRBV5-6 and TRBJ2-2, is DAGVTQSPTHLIKTRGQQVTLRCSPKSGHDTVSWYQQALGQGPQFIFQYYEEEERQRGNFPDRFSGHQFPNYSSELNVNALLLGDSALYLCASSPVAARVTGELFFGEGSRLTVL.

This clone was seen more than once but under ten times. The chain uses TRBV18 and TRBJ2-1, with 7 bases identical to TRBD2. The V segment lost 3 bases and the J segment 8 bases; nucleotides outside the gene matches: 4. Germline lookup yields CDR1 KGHSH and CDR2 LQKENI. CDR3 length: 13 amino acids. This CDR3 is CASSPGLDDEQFF. The CDR3, as DNA: TGTGCCAGCTCACCTGGACTAGACGATGAGCAGTTCTTC.

This clone was picked up many times. V usage is TRBV30 and J usage is TRBJ1-1, with D maybe TRBD1 (5 bases). V shed 2 bases and J shed 10 bases, with 11 bases lying between them. This CDR3 contains 11 residues. Germline CDR1 is GTSNPN and CDR2 is SVGIG (reference sequence). The CDR3 here is CAWSRGDGAFF. The CDR3 bases are TGTGCCTGGAGTCGGGGCGACGGAGCTTTCTTT.

V is TRBV5-1 and J is TRBJ2-2, with D perhaps TRBD2 (5 bases). The V end was cut by 0 bases, the J end by 3 bases, with 9 bases between. Looked up from germline, CDR1 is SGHRS and CDR2 is YFSETQ. The CDR3 is 15 residues long. CDR3 amino acids: CASSLGTHYTGELFF. The DNA of the CDR3 is TGCGCCAGCAGCTTGGGGACTCATTACACCGGGGAGCTGTTTTTT. Based on the CDR3 plus reference TRBV5-1 and TRBJ2-2, the full variable domain is KAGVTQTPRYLIKTRGQQVTLSCSPISGHRSVSWYQQTPGQGLQFLFEYFSETQRNKGNFPGRFSGRQFSNSRSEMNVSTLELGDSALYLCASSLGTHYTGELFFGEGSRLTVL.

This clone occurred many times. As DNA, the CDR3 is TGTGCCAGCAGCGGGGAAGGCCACGAGCAGTACGTC. Amino acids: CASSGEGHEQYV. The chain is built from TRBV2 and TRBJ2-7; TRBD2 might be the D (5 bases). This CDR3 region has 12 residues. Deletions cut 6 bases from V and 5 bases from J, with 11 bases between. CDR1 and CDR2 from the germline V gene are SNHLY and FYNNEI.

This chain links TRBV7-6 with TRBJ1-2; D unresolved. This CDR3 contains 13 residues. Germline V CDR1 and CDR2: SGHVS, FNYEAQ. Between the trimmed V and J ends, which lost 4 bases and 6 bases, there was a span of 12 bases. CDR3 sequence reads: CASSSTPGNGYTF. Here the CDR3 DNA reads TGTGCCAGCAGCTCCACCCCGGGCAATGGCTACACCTTC.

This clone occurred a few times. The V gene is TRBV28, the J gene TRBJ1-2; TRBD1 agrees at 9 bases. The V gene end was trimmed by 9 bases and the J gene end by 6 bases; junction bases not matched to a gene: 14. This CDR3 comprises 15 residues. Looked up from germline, CDR1 is MDHEN and CDR2 is SYDVKM. This CDR3 reads CASREQGAPRNGYTF. The DNA for the CDR3 is TGTGCCAGTCGCGAACAGGGGGCGCCCCGCAATGGCTACACCTTC.

The chain combines TRBV4-1 with TRBJ2-4, with D maybe TRBD2 (5 bases). Germline V gene data show CDR1 as MGHRA and CDR2 as YSYEKL. CDR3 length: 15 amino acids. Trimming removed 4 bases from V and 2 bases from J, with 12 bases in between. For the CDR3, the DNA is TGCGCCAGCAGCCGCAACGTCGGGACCAAAAACATTCAGTACTTC. As protein: CASSRNVGTKNIQYF.

This clone appeared many times. In the same sample, other DNA sequences code for this CDR3. The V gene is TRBV5-1, the J gene TRBJ1-4; 7 bases match TRBD1. V shed 0 bases and J 7 bases; nucleotides not matched to a gene: 3. The CDR3 extends over 14 amino acids. The germline gives CDR1 SGHRS, CDR2 YFSETQ. The CDR3 reads CASSLEQGGEKLFF. In nucleotides, the CDR3 is TGCGCCAGCAGCTTGGAGCAGGGGGGTGAAAAACTGTTTTTT.

This clone was seen a few times. The chain joins TRBV18 to TRBJ2-5; TRBD1 aligns across 9 bases. CDR3 length equals 15 residues. The germline V gene has CDR1 KGHSH and CDR2 LQKENI. V shed 4 bases, J shed 4 bases, and the junction held 7 bases outside the gene matches. In DNA, the CDR3 is TGTGCCAGCTCACTGCTATCGACAGGGGGAGAGACCCAGTACTTC. Protein product: CASSLLSTGGETQYF. The full variable domain, completed using reference TRBV18 and TRBJ2-5, is NAGVMQNPRHLVRRRGQEARLRCSPMKGHSHVYWYRQLPEEGLKFMVYLQKENIIDESGMPKERFSAEFPKEGPSILRIQQVVRGDSAAYFCASSLLSTGGETQYFGPGTRLLVL.

There are a few counts of this clone. This chain uses TRBV6-5 with TRBJ2-1; D unclear. The CDR3 extends over 11 amino acids. The V end lost 6 bases, the J end lost 6 bases, and 6 bases lay between the germline ends. Germline V gives CDR1 MNHEY, CDR2 SVGAGI. CDR3 protein: CASRTINEQFF. In DNA form, the CDR3 reads TGTGCCAGCAGAACCATCAATGAGCAGTTCTTC.

Only a few counts were recorded for this clone. This chain joins TRBV7-2 and TRBJ1-4; a weak D match, TRBD1 (5 bases). Germline V gene sequence: CDR1 SGHTA, CDR2 FQGNSA. V lost 3 bases and J lost 6, with 11 bases in between. The CDR3 loop spans 14 amino acids. The CDR3 DNA is TGTGCCAGCAGCTTTGGGACGGGTGATGAAAAACTGTTTTTT. This codes for CASSFGTGDEKLFF. The full variable domain, with the rest looked up from reference TRBV7-2 and TRBJ1-4, is GAGVSQSPSNKVTEKGKDVELRCDPISGHTALYWYRQSLGQGLEFLIYFQGNSAPDKSGLPSDRFSAERTGGSVSTLTIQRTQQEDSAVYLCASSFGTGDEKLFFGSGTQLSVL.

As DNA, the CDR3 is TGTGCCAGCAGCTCAGATTACACAGATACGCAGTATTTT. It encodes CASSSDYTDTQYF. V gene TRBV7-2 combines with J gene TRBJ2-3, with no clear D. Germline CDR1 is SGHTA and CDR2 is FQGNSA. The CDR3 extends over 13 amino acids. V was cut by 4 bases and J by 2 bases, with 7 bases left in between.

A single count supports this clone. The chain has TRBV5-4 and TRBJ1-2; D gene uncertain. V shed 2 bases and J shed 5 bases, with 10 bases lying between them. Germline-derived CDR1 and CDR2 are SGHNT and YYREEE (reference sequence). This CDR3 is built from 13 residues. The CDR3 DNA reads TGTGCCAGCAGCTTCGGTAACGAGTATGGCTACACCTTC. Its translation is CASSFGNEYGYTF. Full variable domain (outside the CDR3, taken from reference TRBV5-4 and TRBJ1-2): ETGVTQSPTHLIKTRGQQVTLRCSSQSGHNTVSWYQQALGQGPQFIFQYYREEENGRGNFPPRFSGLQFPNYSSELNVNALELDDSALYLCASSFGNEYGYTFGSGTRLTVV.

V is TRBV30 and J is TRBJ1-2, with TRBD1 as a possible D gene (5 bases). Germline V gene lookup returns CDR1 GTSNPN and CDR2 SVGIG (reference sequence). V lost 4 bases to trimming and J lost 8 bases, with 14 bases between them. There are 12 residues in the CDR3. The CDR3 here is CAWNHGAGGYTF. For the CDR3, the DNA is TGTGCCTGGAATCATGGGGCTGGGGGCTACACCTTC. Full variable domain (rest looked up from reference TRBV30 and TRBJ1-2): SQTIHQWPATLVQPVGSPLSLECTVEGTSNPNLYWYRQAAGRGLQLLFYSVGIGQISSEVPQNLSASRPQDRQFILSSKKLLLSDSGFYLCAWNHGAGGYTFGSGTRLTVV.

The J gene is TRBJ2-2, the V gene TRBV4-3, with unresolved D. V shed 4 bases and J shed 5 bases, with 8 bases lying between them. This CDR3 comprises 13 residues. Germline CDR1 is LGHNA and CDR2 is YSLEER. The CDR3 DNA follows: TGCGCCAGCAGCCCGCTGGGTACCGGGGAGCTGTTTTTT. Its translation is CASSPLGTGELFF.

In this sample, this clone turned up many times. This CDR3 reads CASSLGDETQYF. In DNA form, the CDR3 reads TGTGCCAGCAGCTTAGGGGACGAGACCCAGTACTTC. The rearrangement uses TRBV7-6 and TRBJ2-5; D is tentatively TRBD1 or TRBD2 (5 bases each). The length of the CDR3 is 12 residues. V dropped 1 base and J dropped 5 bases, with 5 bases sitting between them. Per the germline V gene, CDR1 is SGHVS and CDR2 is FNYEAQ.

This clone was seen a few times. The chain links TRBV14 to TRBJ2-1; TRBD2 matches at 8 bases. Germline V gene sequence: CDR1 SGHDN, CDR2 FVKESK. Trimming cost V 4 bases and J 8 bases; bases outside gene matches: 7. This CDR3 spans 14 amino acids. In DNA, the CDR3 is TGTGCCAGCAGCCCCCGGACTAGCTTCGATGAGCAGTTCTTC. It specifies CASSPRTSFDEQFF.

This chain joins TRBV11-2 and TRBJ2-3, with a tentative D call TRBD2 (5 bases). Deletions cut 8 bases from V and 8 bases from J, with 20 bases between. This CDR3 spans 14 amino acids. Germline loops: CDR1 SGHAT, CDR2 FQNNGV. The CDR3 sequence: CASAISSQGGTQYF. In DNA, the CDR3 is TGTGCCAGCGCCATCTCTTCCCAAGGAGGTACGCAGTATTTT.

The gene calls are TRBV28 and TRBJ1-2; TRBD1 agrees at 7 bases. V shed 4 bases and J 3 bases; nucleotides not matched to a gene: 5. The germline V gene has CDR1 MDHEN and CDR2 SYDVKM. This CDR3 has 14 amino acids. The CDR3 spells CASSWGTEDYGYTF. The CDR3 bases are TGTGCCAGCAGTTGGGGGACAGAGGACTATGGCTACACCTTC.

Only a few counts were recorded for this clone. The chain recombines TRBV9 with TRBJ2-7, with D tentatively TRBD2 (6 bases). V was clipped by 0 bases and J by 7 bases, with 14 bases between them. The CDR3 totals 14 residues. Germline CDR1 reads SGDLS; CDR2 reads YYNGEE. This CDR3 reads CASSVAGDWWEQYF. In DNA, the CDR3 is TGTGCCAGCAGCGTAGCGGGAGACTGGTGGGAGCAGTACTTC.

This chain joins TRBV11-3 and TRBJ1-5; TRBD1 is a possible D gene (6 bases). Trimming took 5 bases from V and 11 from J, leaving 22 bases between them. There are 15 residues in the CDR3. Germline CDR1 and CDR2: SGHNT and YENEEA. The CDR3 DNA is TGTGCCAGCAGCCTCTCCGAGGGGGGGACCTCGACCCAGCATTTT. Translated, it gives CASSLSEGGTSTQHF.

The chain uses TRBV7-2 and TRBJ2-6, with D perhaps matching TRBD1 (5 bases). Germline V gene data show CDR1 as SGHTA and CDR2 as FQGNSA. CDR3 length equals 16 residues. Trimming left V 0 bases short and J 2 bases short, with 8 bases between. The CDR3: CASSLAPGTGANVLTF. The DNA of the CDR3 is TGTGCCAGCAGCTTAGCGCCAGGGACTGGGGCCAACGTCCTGACTTTC.

This clone turned up a few times. The chain links TRBV5-1 to TRBJ2-5; 14 bases align to TRBD2. Germline CDR1 reads SGHRS; CDR2 reads YFSETQ. The CDR3 loop spans 15 amino acids. Germline trimming cut 3 bases from V and 3 bases from J; bases unmatched to any gene: 1. CDR3: CASSSGLAGEETQYF. Written as DNA, the CDR3 is TGCGCCAGCAGCTCGGGACTAGCGGGGGAAGAGACCCAGTACTTC. The full variable domain, its missing parts supplied by reference TRBV5-1 and TRBJ2-5, is KAGVTQTPRYLIKTRGQQVTLSCSPISGHRSVSWYQQTPGQGLQFLFEYFSETQRNKGNFPGRFSGRQFSNSRSEMNVSTLELGDSALYLCASSSGLAGEETQYFGPGTRLLVL.